These T cell receptor beta chains were read from a single sample in a study of vaccination and CD4 T cells after COVID-19. TCRdb re-called the PCR reads through MiXCR, storing one row per CDR3 protein. In the table there are 20,000 to 25,000 distinct CDR3 sequences, 62% of which are singletons. Their cognate antigens are unknown. The specimen comprised CD4+ T cells from blood, cultured in vitro, sampled before SARS-CoV-2 vaccination. These TCRs come from a human donor who received a COVID-19 vaccine. Both conserved end residues are part of each CDR3. Each record gives: J gene, D gene, clone size, V gene, CDR3 DNA, CDR3 protein. D genes are given only for firm matches. The size entry is marked missing in some rows and otherwise reads once, few, many or a size class.

TRBJ1-3	.	once	TRBV24-1	TGTGCCACCAGCTCTGGAAACACCATATATTTT	CATSSGNTIYF
TRBJ1-5	.	.	TRBV2	TGTGCCAGCCGGACAGACCTCAATCAGCCCCAGCATTTT	CASRTDLNQPQHF
TRBJ2-3	.	once	TRBV7-3	TGTGCCAGCAGCTTAACAGGGGGGCTTAGCACAGATACGCAGTATTTT	CASSLTGGLSTDTQYF
TRBJ2-2	TRBD2	.	TRBV4-1	TGCGCCAGCAGCCAAGATCCGGGGGGGTACACCGGGGAGCTGTTTTTT	CASSQDPGGYTGELFF
TRBJ1-6	TRBD1	few	TRBV30	TGTGCCTGGACCGTTGACAGGGGGCTGGGTTCACCCCTCCACTTT	CAWTVDRGLGSPLHF
TRBJ2-7	.	.	TRBV2	TGTGCCAGCAGTGAACAAACCTACGAGCAGTACTTC	CASSEQTYEQYF
TRBJ1-2	.	.	TRBV11-3	TGTGCCAGCAGCCCCGGACTCAACTATGGCTACACCTTC	CASSPGLNYGYTF
TRBJ2-7	TRBD2	.	TRBV6-1	TGTGCCAGCAGCAAACCCGGGACACCCGGACTAGCGGGGGGTTCCTACGAGCAGTACTTC	CASSKPGTPGLAGGSYEQYF
TRBJ1-1	.	.	TRBV11-3	TGTGCCAGCAGCTTAGGGACCACTGAAGCTTTCTTT	CASSLGTTEAFF
TRBJ1-2	.	.	TRBV19	TGTGCCAGTAGTCCTTTATATGTCCAGGGAACTAACTATGGCTACACCTTC	CASSPLYVQGTNYGYTF